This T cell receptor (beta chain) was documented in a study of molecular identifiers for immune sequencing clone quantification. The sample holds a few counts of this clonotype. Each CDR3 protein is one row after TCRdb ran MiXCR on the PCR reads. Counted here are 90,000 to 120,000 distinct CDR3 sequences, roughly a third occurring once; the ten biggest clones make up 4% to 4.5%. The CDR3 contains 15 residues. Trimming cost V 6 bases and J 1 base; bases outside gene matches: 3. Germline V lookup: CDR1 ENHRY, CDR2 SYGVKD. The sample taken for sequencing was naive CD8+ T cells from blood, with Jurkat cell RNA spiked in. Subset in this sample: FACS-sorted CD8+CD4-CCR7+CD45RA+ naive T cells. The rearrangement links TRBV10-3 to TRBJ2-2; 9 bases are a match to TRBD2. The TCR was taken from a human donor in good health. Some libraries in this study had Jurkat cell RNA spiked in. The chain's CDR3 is CAIRPSGMNTGELFF. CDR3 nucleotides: TGTGCCATCAGGCCTAGCGGGATGAACACCGGGGAGCTGTTTTTT.